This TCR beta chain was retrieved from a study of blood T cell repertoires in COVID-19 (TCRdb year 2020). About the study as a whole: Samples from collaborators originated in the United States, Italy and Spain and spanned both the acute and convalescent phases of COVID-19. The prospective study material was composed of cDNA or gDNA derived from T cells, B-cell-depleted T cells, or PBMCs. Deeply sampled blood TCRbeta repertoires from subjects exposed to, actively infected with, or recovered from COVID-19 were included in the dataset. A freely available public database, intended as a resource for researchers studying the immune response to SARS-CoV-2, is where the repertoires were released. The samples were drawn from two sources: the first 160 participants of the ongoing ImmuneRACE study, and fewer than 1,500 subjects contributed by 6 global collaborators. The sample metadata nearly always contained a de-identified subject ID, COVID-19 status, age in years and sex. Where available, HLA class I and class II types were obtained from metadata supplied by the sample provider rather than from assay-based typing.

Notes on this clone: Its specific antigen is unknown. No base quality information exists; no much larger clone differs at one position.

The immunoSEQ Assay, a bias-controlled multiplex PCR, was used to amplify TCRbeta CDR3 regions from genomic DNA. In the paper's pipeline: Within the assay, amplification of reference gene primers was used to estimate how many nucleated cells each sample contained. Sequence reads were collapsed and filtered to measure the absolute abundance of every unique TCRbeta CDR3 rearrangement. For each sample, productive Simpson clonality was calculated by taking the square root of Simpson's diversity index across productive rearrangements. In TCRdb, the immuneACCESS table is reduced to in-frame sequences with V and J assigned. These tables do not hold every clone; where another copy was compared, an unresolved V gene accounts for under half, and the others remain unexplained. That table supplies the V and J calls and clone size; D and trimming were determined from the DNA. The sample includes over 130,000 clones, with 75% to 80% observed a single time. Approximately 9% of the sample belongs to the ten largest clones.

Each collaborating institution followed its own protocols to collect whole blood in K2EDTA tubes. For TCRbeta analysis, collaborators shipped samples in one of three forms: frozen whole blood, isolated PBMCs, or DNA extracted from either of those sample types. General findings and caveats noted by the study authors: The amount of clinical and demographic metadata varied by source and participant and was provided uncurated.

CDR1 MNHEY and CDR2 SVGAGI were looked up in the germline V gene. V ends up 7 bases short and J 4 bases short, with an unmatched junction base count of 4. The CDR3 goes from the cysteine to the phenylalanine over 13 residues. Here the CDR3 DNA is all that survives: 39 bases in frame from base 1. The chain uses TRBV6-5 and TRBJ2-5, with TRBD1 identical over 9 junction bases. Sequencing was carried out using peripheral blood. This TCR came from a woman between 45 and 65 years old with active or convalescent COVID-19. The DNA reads TGTGCCAGCATCGGACAGGGGCGAGAGACCCAGTACTTC. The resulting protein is CASIGQGRETQYF.